A selection of T cell receptor beta chains follows, all from one sample in a study of vaccination and CD4 T cells after COVID-19. No antigen has been identified for these receptors. MiXCR was run by TCRdb on the PCR reads, yielding one entry per CDR3 protein. The data show about 11,000 distinct CDR3 sequences, with roughly half seen just once and about 11% held by the top ten. The sequencing sample was made of CD4+ T cells from blood, cultured in vitro. The receptors originated from a human donor who had recovered from COVID-19. Both conserved end residues are part of each CDR3. The D gene is left open where the match is weak. Only some rows state a clone size, as once, few, many or a class for expanded clones.

TRBV18	TRBD2	NA	TRBJ2-5	CASSPTGGETQYF	TGTGCCAGCTCACCAACGGGGGGAGAGACCCAGTACTTC
TRBV20-1	NA	NA	TRBJ2-7	CSARVSGVEQYF	TGCAGTGCTAGGGTGTCGGGGGTCGAGCAGTACTTC
TRBV28	NA	NA	TRBJ1-5	CASTSGSYRANQPQHF	TGTGCCAGCACCTCCGGGAGCTACAGGGCCAATCAGCCCCAGCATTTT
TRBV7-2	TRBD2	NA	TRBJ2-2	CASGLAGGPRNTGELFF	TGTGCCAGCGGCTTAGCGGGAGGGCCGCGAAACACCGGGGAGCTGTTTTTT
TRBV19	NA	NA	TRBJ1-1	CASSEFRRAQRSPGIETAFF	TGTGCCAGTAGTGAATTTCGCAGGGCTCAGAGGTCCCCAGGGATTGAAACAGCTTTCTTT
TRBV20-1	TRBD2	NA	TRBJ2-1	CSAPPSGSSYNEQFF	TGCAGTGCACCTCCTAGCGGGAGTTCCTACAATGAGCAGTTCTTC
TRBV6-2/TRBV6-3	NA	few	TRBJ2-7	CASTPYGNRYEQYF	TGTGCCTCGACCCCCTACGGGAATCGATACGAGCAGTACTTC
TRBV30	TRBD2	NA	TRBJ2-3	CAWALAGGPQDTQYF	TGTGCCTGGGCGCTAGCGGGAGGGCCACAAGATACGCAGTATTTT
TRBV7-2	TRBD2	NA	TRBJ2-3	CASSFVLAGADTQYF	TGTGCCAGCAGCTTCGTTCTAGCGGGAGCTGATACGCAGTATTTT
TRBV19	NA	NA	TRBJ1-4	CASGTMGFEKLFF	TGTGCCAGCGGGACAATGGGATTTGAAAAACTGTTTTTT
TRBV18	NA	NA	TRBJ2-7	CASSLIRSVEQYF	TGTGCCAGCTCACTCATCCGTAGTGTCGAGCAGTACTTC
TRBV20-1	NA	medium-sized	TRBJ2-1	CSVFRDTSNEQFF	TGCAGTGTTTTCCGCGACACCAGCAATGAGCAGTTCTTC
TRBV30	NA	NA	TRBJ2-7	CAWSRDASYEQYF	TGTGCCTGGAGCCGGGACGCCTCCTACGAGCAGTACTTC
TRBV6-1	NA	NA	TRBJ1-5	CASSEPRYSNQPQHF	TGTGCCAGCAGTGAACCCCGTTATAGCAATCAGCCCCAGCATTTT
TRBV30	NA	NA	TRBJ1-2	CALSGLNGYTF	TGCGCCTTATCGGGGTTGAATGGCTACACCTTC
TRBV7-6	TRBD2	NA	TRBJ2-1	CASSLGGSYEQFF	TGTGCCAGCAGCTTGGGCGGGAGTTATGAGCAGTTCTTC
TRBV30	TRBD1	few	TRBJ1-2	CACWGQGVGGYTF	TGTGCCTGCTGGGGACAGGGGGTAGGTGGCTACACCTTC
TRBV24-1	NA	once	TRBJ2-1	CATSEGWRSSYNEQFF	TGTGCCACCAGTGAAGGATGGCGGAGCTCCTACAATGAGCAGTTCTTC
TRBV10-3	NA	NA	TRBJ2-1	CAITAASHNEQFF	TGTGCCATCACGGCTGCCAGCCACAATGAGCAGTTCTTC
TRBV18	TRBD1	NA	TRBJ2-4	CASSNRGQGSIVQYF	TGTGCCAGCTCAAATAGGGGACAGGGAAGTATCGTTCAGTACTTC